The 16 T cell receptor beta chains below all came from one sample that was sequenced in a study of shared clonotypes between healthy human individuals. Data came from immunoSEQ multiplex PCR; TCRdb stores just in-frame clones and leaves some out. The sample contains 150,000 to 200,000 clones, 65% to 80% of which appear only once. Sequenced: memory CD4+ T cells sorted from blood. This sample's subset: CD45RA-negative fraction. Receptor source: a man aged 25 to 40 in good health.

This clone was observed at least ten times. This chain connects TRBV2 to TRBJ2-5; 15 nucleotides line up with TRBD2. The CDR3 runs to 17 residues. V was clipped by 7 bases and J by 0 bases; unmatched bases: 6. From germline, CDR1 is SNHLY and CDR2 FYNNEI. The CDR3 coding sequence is TGTGCCAGCACCATGGGACTAGCGGGAGGCAACCAAGAGACCCAGTACTTC. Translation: CASTMGLAGGNQETQYF.

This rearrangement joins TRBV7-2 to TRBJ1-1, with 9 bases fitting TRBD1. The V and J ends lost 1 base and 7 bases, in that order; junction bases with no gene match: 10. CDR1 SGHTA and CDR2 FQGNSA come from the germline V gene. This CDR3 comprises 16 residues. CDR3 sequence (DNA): TGTGCCAGCAGCTTAGGTGAGGGGACAGGGATTGGTGAAGCTTTCTTT. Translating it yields CASSLGEGTGIGEAFF.

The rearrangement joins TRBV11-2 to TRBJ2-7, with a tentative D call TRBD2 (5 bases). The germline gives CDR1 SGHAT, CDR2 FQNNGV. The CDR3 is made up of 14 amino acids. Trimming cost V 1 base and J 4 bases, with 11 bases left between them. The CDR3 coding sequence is TGTGCCAGCAGCTTAGGTATTGGGGAGTACGAGCAGTACTTC. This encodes CASSLGIGEYEQYF.

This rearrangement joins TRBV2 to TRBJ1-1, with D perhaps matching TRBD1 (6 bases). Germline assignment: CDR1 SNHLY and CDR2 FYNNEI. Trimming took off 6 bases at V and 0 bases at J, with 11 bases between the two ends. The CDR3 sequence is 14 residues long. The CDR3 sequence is CASSVQGVNTEAFF. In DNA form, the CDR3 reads TGTGCCAGCAGCGTACAGGGAGTGAACACTGAAGCTTTCTTT.

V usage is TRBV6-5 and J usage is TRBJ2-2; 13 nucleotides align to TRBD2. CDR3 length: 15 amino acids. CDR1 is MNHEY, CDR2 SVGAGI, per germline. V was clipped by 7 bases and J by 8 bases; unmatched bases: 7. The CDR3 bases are TGTGCCAGCAAAGGACTAGCGGGAGAATCGGGGGAGCTGTTTTTT. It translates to CASKGLAGESGELFF.

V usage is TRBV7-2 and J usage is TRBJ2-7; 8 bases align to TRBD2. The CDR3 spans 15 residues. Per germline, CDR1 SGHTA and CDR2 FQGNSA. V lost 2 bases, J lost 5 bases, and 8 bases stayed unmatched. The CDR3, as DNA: TGTGCCAGCAGCTTAACCCACGGACTAGCTAACGAGCAGTACTTC. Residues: CASSLTHGLANEQYF.

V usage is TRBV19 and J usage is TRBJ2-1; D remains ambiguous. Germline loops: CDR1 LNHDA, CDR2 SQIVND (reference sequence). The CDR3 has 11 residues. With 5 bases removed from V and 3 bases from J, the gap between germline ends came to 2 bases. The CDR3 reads CASSDYNEQFF. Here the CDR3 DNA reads TGTGCCAGTAGTGACTACAATGAGCAGTTCTTC.

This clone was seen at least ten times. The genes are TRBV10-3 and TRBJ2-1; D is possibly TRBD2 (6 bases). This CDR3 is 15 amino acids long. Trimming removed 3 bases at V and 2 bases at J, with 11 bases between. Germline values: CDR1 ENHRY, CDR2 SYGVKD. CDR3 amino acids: CAISDSGGAYNEQFF. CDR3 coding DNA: TGTGCCATCAGTGATTCCGGCGGGGCCTACAATGAGCAGTTCTTC.

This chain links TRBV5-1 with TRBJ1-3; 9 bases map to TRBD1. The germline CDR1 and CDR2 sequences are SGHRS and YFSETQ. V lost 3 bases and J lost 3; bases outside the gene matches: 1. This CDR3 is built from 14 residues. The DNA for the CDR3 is TGCGCCAGCAGCTGGACAGGGGATGGAAACACCATATATTTT. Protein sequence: CASSWTGDGNTIYF.

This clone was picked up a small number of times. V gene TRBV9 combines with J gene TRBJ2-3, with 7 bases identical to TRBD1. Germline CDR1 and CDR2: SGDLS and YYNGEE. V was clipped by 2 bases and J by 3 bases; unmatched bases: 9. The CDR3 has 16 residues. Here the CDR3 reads CASSVDPDRQTDTQYF. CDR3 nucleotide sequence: TGTGCCAGCAGCGTCGACCCGGACAGGCAAACAGATACGCAGTATTTT.

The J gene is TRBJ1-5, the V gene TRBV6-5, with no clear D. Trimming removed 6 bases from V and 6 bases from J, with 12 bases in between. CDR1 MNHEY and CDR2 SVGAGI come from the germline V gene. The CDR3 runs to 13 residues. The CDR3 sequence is CASSNGYSQPQHF. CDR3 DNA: TGTGCCAGCAGCAATGGATATAGTCAGCCCCAGCATTTT.

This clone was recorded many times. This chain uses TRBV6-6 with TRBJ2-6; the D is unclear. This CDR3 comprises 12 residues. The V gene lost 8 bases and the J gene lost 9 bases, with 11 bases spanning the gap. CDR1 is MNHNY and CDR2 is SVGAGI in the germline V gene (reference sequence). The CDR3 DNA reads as TGTGCCAGCTCCCCGGGTGACAACGTCCTGACTTTC. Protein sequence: CASSPGDNVLTF.

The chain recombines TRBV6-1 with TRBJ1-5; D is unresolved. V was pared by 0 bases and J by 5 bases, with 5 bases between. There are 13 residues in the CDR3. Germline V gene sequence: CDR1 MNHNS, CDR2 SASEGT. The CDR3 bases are TGTGCCAGCAGTGAAGCGGCATATCAGCCCCAGCATTTT. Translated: CASSEAAYQPQHF.

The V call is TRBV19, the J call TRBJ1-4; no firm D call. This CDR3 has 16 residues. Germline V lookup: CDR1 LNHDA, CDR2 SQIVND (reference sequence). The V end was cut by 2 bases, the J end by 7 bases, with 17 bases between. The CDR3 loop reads CASSITTTARGEKLFF. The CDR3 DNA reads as TGTGCCAGTAGTATAACCACGACGGCCCGAGGTGAAAAACTGTTTTTT. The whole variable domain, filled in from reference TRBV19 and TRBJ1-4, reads DGGITQSPKYLFRKEGQNVTLSCEQNLNHDAMYWYRQDPGQGLRLIYYSQIVNDFQKGDIAEGYSVSREKKESFPLTVTSAQKNPTAFYLCASSITTTARGEKLFFGSGTQLSVL.

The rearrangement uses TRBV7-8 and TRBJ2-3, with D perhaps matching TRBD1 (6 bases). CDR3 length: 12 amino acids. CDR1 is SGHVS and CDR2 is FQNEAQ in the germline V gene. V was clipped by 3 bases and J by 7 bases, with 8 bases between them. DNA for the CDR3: TGTGCCAGCAGCTTCACAGGGCATACGCAGTATTTT. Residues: CASSFTGHTQYF. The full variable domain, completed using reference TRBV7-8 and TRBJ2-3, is GAGVSQSPRYKVAKRGQDVALRCDPISGHVSLFWYQQALGQGPEFLTYFQNEAQLDKSGLPSDRFFAERPEGSVSTLKIQRTQQEDSAVYLCASSFTGHTQYFGPGTRLTVL.

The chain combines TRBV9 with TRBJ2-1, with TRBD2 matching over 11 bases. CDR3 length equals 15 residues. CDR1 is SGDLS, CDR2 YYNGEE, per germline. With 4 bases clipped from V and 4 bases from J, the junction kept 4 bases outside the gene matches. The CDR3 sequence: CASSSRLAGYNEQFF. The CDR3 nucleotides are TGTGCCAGCAGCTCGAGACTAGCGGGGTACAATGAGCAGTTCTTC.